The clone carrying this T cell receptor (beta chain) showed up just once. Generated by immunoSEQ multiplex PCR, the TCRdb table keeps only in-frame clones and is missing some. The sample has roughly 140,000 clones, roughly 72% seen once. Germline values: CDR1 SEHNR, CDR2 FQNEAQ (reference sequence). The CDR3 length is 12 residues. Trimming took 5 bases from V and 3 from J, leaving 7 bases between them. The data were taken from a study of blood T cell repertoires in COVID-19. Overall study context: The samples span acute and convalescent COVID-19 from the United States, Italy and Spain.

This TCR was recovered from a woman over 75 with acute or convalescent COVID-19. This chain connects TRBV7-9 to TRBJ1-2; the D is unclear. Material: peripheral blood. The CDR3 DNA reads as TGTGCCAGCAGCCCTGAGGACTATGGCTACACCTTC. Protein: CASSPEDYGYTF.